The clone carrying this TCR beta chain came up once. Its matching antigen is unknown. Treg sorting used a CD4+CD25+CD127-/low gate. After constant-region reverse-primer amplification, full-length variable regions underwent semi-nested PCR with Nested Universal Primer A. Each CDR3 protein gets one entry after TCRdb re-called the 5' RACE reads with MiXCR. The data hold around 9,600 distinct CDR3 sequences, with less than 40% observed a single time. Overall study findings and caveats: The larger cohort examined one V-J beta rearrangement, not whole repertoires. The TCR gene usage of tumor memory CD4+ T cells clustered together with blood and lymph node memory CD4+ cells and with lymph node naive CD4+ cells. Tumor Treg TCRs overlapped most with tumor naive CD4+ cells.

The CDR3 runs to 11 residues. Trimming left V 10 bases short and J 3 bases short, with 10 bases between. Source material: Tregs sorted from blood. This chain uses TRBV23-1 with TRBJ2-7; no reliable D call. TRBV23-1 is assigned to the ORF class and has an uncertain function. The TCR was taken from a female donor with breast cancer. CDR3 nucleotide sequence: TGCGCCATGGACGATTACTACGAGCAGTACGTC. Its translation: CAMDDYYEQYV.